Reported below is one T cell receptor (beta chain). These data originate in a study of blood T cell repertoires in COVID-19. The repertoire was sequenced with immunoSEQ multiplex PCR; TCRdb's copy has only in-frame clones and lacks some. Of some 200,000 clones listed, 70% to 90% are singletons. This receptor was identified in a man in his forties or fifties with acute or convalescent COVID-19. Sequenced sample: peripheral blood.

In DNA, the CDR3 is TGTGCCAGCAGAGGGGCCGGGACAGCGAACACCGGGGAGCTGTTTTTT. This codes for CASRGAGTANTGELFF. The chain carries TRBV5-5 and TRBJ2-2, with 7 bases aligning to TRBD1. V lost 5 bases, J lost 0 bases, and 7 bases stayed unmatched. CDR3 length: 16 residues. Germline CDR1 is SGHKS and CDR2 is YYEKEE (reference sequence).